The rows below give T cell receptor beta chains drawn from one sample of a study of T cells after yellow fever vaccination. TCRdb passed the 5' RACE reads through MiXCR, listing each CDR3 protein once. This repertoire shows about 260,000 distinct CDR3 sequences, approximately 3.8% found once; its top ten account for 19%. The sequencing here drew on PBMCs, taken 15 days after the yellow fever booster vaccination. All receptors derive from a man between 18 and 29 years old who received the YFV17D yellow fever vaccine. CDR3s include the opening cysteine and the closing phenylalanine or tryptophan.

V gene,J gene,CDR3 protein
TRBV6-5,TRBJ1-4,CASSYSTFRTNEKLFF
TRBV29-1,TRBJ1-2,CSADYYGYTF
TRBV12-3/TRBV12-4,TRBJ1-1,CASWTGEGEAFF
TRBV7-8,TRBJ2-5,CASSLGKTQYF
TRBV5-6,TRBJ1-2,CASSFHPYLENYGYTF
TRBV15,TRBJ2-3,CATSRSGGDTDTQYF
TRBV12-3/TRBV12-4,TRBJ1-5,CASSLRSQPQHF
TRBV24-1,TRBJ1-5,CATSHRDREGTQHF
TRBV19,TRBJ2-1,CATTGYSYNEQFF
TRBV11-2,TRBJ2-1,CASSGDITYNEQFF
TRBV27,TRBJ1-3,CASRVQGRQSGNTIYF
TRBV11-2,TRBJ1-1,CASSKSGMNTEAFF
TRBV6-2/TRBV6-3,TRBJ2-1,CASSYSRNFQFF
TRBV5-1,TRBJ1-1,CASSRGPKDTEAFF
TRBV12-5,TRBJ2-1,CASGLSSGGPYNEQFF
TRBV20-1,TRBJ2-5,CRVGRPGETQYF
TRBV12-3/TRBV12-4,TRBJ2-3,CANSPELRTDTQYF
TRBV7-2,TRBJ1-5,CASSSFSDRGYYQPQHF
TRBV5-5,TRBJ2-5,CASSAGTGGAETQYF
TRBV6-2/TRBV6-3,TRBJ2-2,CASNPASGGNTGELFF
TRBV5-1,TRBJ2-5,CASSSSGESDPKTQYF
TRBV7-9,TRBJ2-7,CASSYQPGQGSEQYF
TRBV7-3,TRBJ2-5,CASSFSGTQETQYF
TRBV7-3,TRBJ2-6,CASRTTSGANVLTF
TRBV27,TRBJ1-4,CASSLQGAGTNEKLFF
TRBV5-1,TRBJ2-5,CASSLQAGGRETQYF
TRBV7-2,TRBJ2-5,CASSLRGQGFGETQYF
TRBV29-1,TRBJ2-3,CSVTPTDTQYF
TRBV20-1,TRBJ1-5,CSARATGTTGLNQPQHF
TRBV12-3/TRBV12-4,TRBJ2-1,CASSYSAGDEQFF
TRBV9,TRBJ1-6,CASSVLSTGGRHSPLHF
TRBV4-1,TRBJ1-5,CASSQGLWEPQHF
TRBV5-6,TRBJ2-3,CASSFQTSGYTDTQYF
TRBV5-6,TRBJ2-3,CASSFGGRTDTQYF
TRBV7-9,TRBJ1-1,CASSTIRDIRATEAFF
TRBV27,TRBJ2-7,CASSDRGSHEQYF
TRBV7-8,TRBJ2-7,CASSLAEVGRKQYF
TRBV12-3/TRBV12-4,TRBJ2-6,CASGGGVRRSGANVLTF
TRBV24-1,TRBJ1-5,CATRGYSNQPQHF
TRBV6-5,TRBJ1-5,CASSLRANQPQHF
TRBV5-1,TRBJ1-3,CASSVDGSGNTIYF
TRBV5-1,TRBJ1-2,CASSGRQATPGVYGYTF